One T cell receptor beta chain is described in this entry. This sample was included in a study of blood T cell repertoires in COVID-19. The CDR3 sequence is 15 residues long. The V end was cut by 3 bases, the J end by 5 bases, with 13 bases between. Germline V gene data show CDR1 as LGHNA and CDR2 as YSLEER. Under the authors' procedure: Reference gene primer amplification gave nucleated cell count estimates. The table came from immunoSEQ multiplex PCR; TCRdb's copy has only in-frame clones and leaves some out. That table supplies the V and J calls and clone size; D and trimming were determined from the DNA. The repertoire holds some 330,000 clones, with about 92% as singletons.

The sequencing sample was made of PBMCs or T cells enriched from blood (not recorded which). The chain carries TRBV4-3 and TRBJ1-4, with D unresolved. This clonotype was sampled from a woman aged 25 to 39 who had recovered from COVID-19. The CDR3 loop reads CASSHPPGGNEKLFF. The DNA for the CDR3 is TGCGCCAGCAGCCACCCCCCGGGCGGGAATGAAAAACTGTTTTTT.